A single sample is the source of the 18 T cell receptor beta chains below, sequenced in a study of early stage breast cancer tumors. Only in-frame clones appear in the TCRdb table, and some are missing; sequencing was by immunoSEQ multiplex PCR. The sample has about 19,000 clones; around 83% are singletons. The sequenced sample was blood. These receptors were taken from a person between 65 and 79 years old with breast cancer.

CDR3 loop: CASRSYSGNTIYF. DNA of the CDR3: TGCGCCAGCAGGAGCTACTCTGGAAACACCATATATTTT. This sequence joins TRBV5-1 and TRBJ1-3; D not certain. The CDR3 runs to 13 residues. The germline gives CDR1 SGHRS, CDR2 YFSETQ. V was shortened by 5 bases and J by 0 bases, with 6 bases between the two germline ends.

This clone was counted only a few times. This chain joins TRBV11-2 and TRBJ1-4; D unclear. The CDR3 sequence is 12 residues long. Germline V gives CDR1 SGHAT, CDR2 FQNNGV. Trimming removed 1 base at V and 7 bases at J, with 4 bases between. The chain's CDR3 is CASSLAGEKLFF. As DNA, the CDR3 is TGTGCCAGCAGCTTAGCGGGTGAAAAACTGTTTTTT.

The J gene is TRBJ2-1, the V gene TRBV5-4; a possible D gene is TRBD2 (5 bases). This CDR3 spans 14 amino acids. In germline, CDR1 is SGHNT, CDR2 YYREEE (reference sequence). Trimming left V 0 bases short and J 7 bases short, with 11 bases between. The CDR3 nucleotides read TGTGCCAGCAGCTTGGCCCCGGACTCTAATGAGCAGTTCTTC. Its protein product is CASSLAPDSNEQFF.

The rearrangement uses TRBV5-1 and TRBJ2-5; maybe TRBD2 (5 bases). Between the trimmed V and J ends, which lost 4 bases and 9 bases, there was a span of 19 bases. This CDR3 comprises 14 residues. Germline assignment: CDR1 SGHRS and CDR2 YFSETQ. In DNA, the CDR3 is TGCGCCAGCAGCCCCGAGGGAAACAAGAGAGCCCAGTACTTC. It encodes CASSPEGNKRAQYF.

The V gene is TRBV2, the J gene TRBJ2-1; D may be TRBD2 (6 bases). The CDR3 totals 14 residues. V shed 3 bases and J shed 4 bases, with 10 bases lying between them. Germline loops: CDR1 SNHLY, CDR2 FYNNEI. The CDR3 sequence is CASSEAGRYNEQFF. The CDR3 nucleotides are TGTGCCAGCAGTGAGGCGGGGCGTTACAATGAGCAGTTCTTC.

The V and J genes are TRBV28 and TRBJ1-5, with D possibly matching TRBD1 (6 bases). Trimming took off 1 base at V and 1 base at J, with 17 bases between the two ends. CDR3 length: 18 residues. In germline, CDR1 is MDHEN, CDR2 SYDVKM. The CDR3 protein is CASSLSPGLGTSNQPQHF. In nucleotides, the CDR3 is TGTGCCAGCAGTTTATCCCCAGGTTTGGGGACAAGCAATCAGCCCCAGCATTTT.

Written as DNA, the CDR3 is TGTGCCAGCAGTGAAAGGTCTAGCGGGGGGGCCGAATCCTACGAGCAGTACTTC. This codes for CASSERSSGGAESYEQYF. The V gene is TRBV6-1, the J gene TRBJ2-7; TRBD2 matches at 12 bases. Germline V gives CDR1 MNHNS, CDR2 SASEGT. With V trimmed by 2 bases and J by 1 base, 9 bases remained unmatched. The length of the CDR3 is 18 residues.

The chain employs TRBV18 and TRBJ1-4, with TRBD1 matching over 8 bases. CDR3 length equals 19 residues. CDR1 is KGHSH, CDR2 LQKENI, per germline. V shed 1 base and J 8 bases; nucleotides not matched to a gene: 18. This CDR3 reads CASSPLQGAKATVFEKLFF. For the CDR3, the DNA is TGTGCCAGCTCACCACTCCAGGGGGCGAAGGCAACGGTGTTCGAAAAACTGTTTTTT.

This clone has only a few counts. The J gene is TRBJ1-1, the V gene TRBV2; 8 bases map to TRBD1. The V gene end was trimmed by 6 bases and the J gene end by 1 base; junction bases not matched to a gene: 1. The germline CDR1 and CDR2 sequences are SNHLY and FYNNEI. There are 13 residues in the CDR3. This CDR3 is CASRGQGNTEAFF. As DNA, the CDR3 is TGTGCCAGCAGAGGACAGGGGAACACTGAAGCTTTCTTT.

The chain joins TRBV30 to TRBJ1-6, with D tentatively TRBD1 (6 bases). Germline-derived CDR1 and CDR2 are GTSNPN and SVGIG (reference sequence). The CDR3 runs 15 residues. V lost 4 bases, J lost 3 bases, and 13 bases lay in between. In DNA, the CDR3 is TGTGCCTGGATCTCCGGGACAAGCTATAATTCACCCCTCCACTTT. This encodes CAWISGTSYNSPLHF.

The gene calls are TRBV5-1 and TRBJ2-5; D ambiguous. The CDR3 covers 15 residues. V lost 0 bases and J lost 2, with 11 bases in between. Germline-derived CDR1 and CDR2 are SGHRS and YFSETQ. The CDR3 protein is CASSLVGIQQETQYF. The CDR3 nucleotides are TGCGCCAGCAGCTTGGTCGGTATCCAACAAGAGACCCAGTACTTC.

J is TRBJ2-1 and V is TRBV5-1; D gene uncertain. The CDR3 consists of 14 residues. The germline V and J ends were trimmed by 0 bases and 6 bases, with 10 bases remaining between them. Germline values: CDR1 SGHRS, CDR2 YFSETQ. In nucleotides, the CDR3 is TGCGCCAGCAGCTTGGGGCACCTCAGCAATGAGCAGTTCTTC. Translated, it gives CASSLGHLSNEQFF.

Comments on this clone: One junction end disagrees with the germline gene, perhaps due to a read error. The chain couples TRBV9 to TRBJ1-6; D call uncertain. Germline V gene lookup returns CDR1 SGDLS and CDR2 YYNGEE. The length of the CDR3 is 15 residues. The CDR3 DNA follows: TGTGTCAGCAGCGTAGAGCCGTCGGATAATTCACCCCTCCACTTT. Translation gives CVSSVEPSDNSPLHF.

This chain links TRBV19 with TRBJ2-2; possible D gene TRBD1, 5 bases. Trimming removed 11 bases from V and 3 bases from J, with 10 bases in between. Germline V gene sequence: CDR1 LNHDA, CDR2 SQIVND (reference sequence). This CDR3 contains 12 residues. CDR3 sequence (DNA): TGTGCCCTAAGGGGCTACACCGGGGAGCTGTTTTTT. It is translated as CALRGYTGELFF.

V is TRBV5-4 and J is TRBJ1-3, with TRBD1 identical over 8 bases. Germline V gives CDR1 SGHNT, CDR2 YYREEE (reference sequence). The CDR3 covers 15 residues. J lost 0 bases, V lost 4 bases, and 3 bases had no gene match. Here the CDR3 DNA reads TGTGCCAGCAGCCTACAGGGGGTCTCTGGAAACACCATATATTTT. Translated: CASSLQGVSGNTIYF.

This clone has only a few counts. Here the CDR3 DNA reads TGTGCCAGCAGCCGCCCCGGGGTCTATAATTCACCCCTCCACTTT. Translated, it gives CASSRPGVYNSPLHF. V is TRBV7-9 and J is TRBJ1-6; D not certain. Per germline, CDR1 SEHNR and CDR2 FQNEAQ (reference sequence). The ends were cut back, 5 bases at V and 3 bases at J, with 11 bases in the middle. The CDR3 has 15 residues.

The V gene is TRBV4-2, the J gene TRBJ2-1; 11 nucleotides agree with TRBD2. J gave up 5 bases and V 4 bases, and 1 base lay outside the gene matches. Germline CDR1 LGHNA, CDR2 YNFKEQ. CDR3 size: 14 residues. CDR3 coding DNA: TGTGCCAGCAGCCTTAGCGGGGGGGACAATGAGCAGTTCTTC. This translates into CASSLSGGDNEQFF.

The gene calls are TRBV5-4 and TRBJ2-3, with 8 bases aligning to TRBD2. The V segment lost 6 bases and the J segment 3 bases; nucleotides outside the gene matches: 6. The length of the CDR3 is 14 residues. Germline-derived CDR1 and CDR2 are SGHNT and YYREEE (reference sequence). CDR3 sequence reads: CASTGGGSTDTQYF. In DNA form, the CDR3 reads TGTGCCAGCACGGGCGGGGGGAGTACAGATACGCAGTATTTT.